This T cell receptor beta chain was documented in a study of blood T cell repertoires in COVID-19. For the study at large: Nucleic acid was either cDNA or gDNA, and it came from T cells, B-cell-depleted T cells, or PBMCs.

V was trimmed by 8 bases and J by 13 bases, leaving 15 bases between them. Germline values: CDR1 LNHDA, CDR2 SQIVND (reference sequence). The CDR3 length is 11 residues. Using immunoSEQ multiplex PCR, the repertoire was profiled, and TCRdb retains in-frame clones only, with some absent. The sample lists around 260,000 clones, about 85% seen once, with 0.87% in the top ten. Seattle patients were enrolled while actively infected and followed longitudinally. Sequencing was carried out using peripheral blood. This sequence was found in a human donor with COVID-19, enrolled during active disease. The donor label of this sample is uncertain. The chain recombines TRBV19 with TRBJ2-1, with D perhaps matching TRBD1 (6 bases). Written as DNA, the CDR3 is TGTGCCAGTGGCCGGCAGGGGACACAGTTCTTC. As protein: CASGRQGTQFF.